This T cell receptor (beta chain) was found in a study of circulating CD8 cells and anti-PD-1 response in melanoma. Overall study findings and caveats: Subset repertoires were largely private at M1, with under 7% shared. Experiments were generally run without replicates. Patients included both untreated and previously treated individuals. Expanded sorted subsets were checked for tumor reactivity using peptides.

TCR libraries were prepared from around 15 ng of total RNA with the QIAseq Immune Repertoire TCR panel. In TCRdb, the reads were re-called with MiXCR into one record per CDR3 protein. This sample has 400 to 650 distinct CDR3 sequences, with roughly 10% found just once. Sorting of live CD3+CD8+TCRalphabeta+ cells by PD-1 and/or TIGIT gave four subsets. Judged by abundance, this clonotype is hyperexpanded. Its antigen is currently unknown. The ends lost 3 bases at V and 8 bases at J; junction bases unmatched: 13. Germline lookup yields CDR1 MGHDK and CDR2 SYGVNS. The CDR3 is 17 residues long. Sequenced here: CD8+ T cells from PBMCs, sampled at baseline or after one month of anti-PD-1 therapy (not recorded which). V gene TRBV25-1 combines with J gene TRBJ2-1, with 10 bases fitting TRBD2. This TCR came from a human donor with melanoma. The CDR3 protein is CASSEVAGGPRSDEQFF. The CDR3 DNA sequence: TGTGCCAGCAGTGAGGTAGCGGGGGGCCCCCGTTCGGATGAGCAGTTCTTC.